This TCR beta chain is drawn from a study of T cell repertoires in cytomegalovirus infection. Study-level background: Public TCR beta signatures provided an indication of both CMV infection and a matching HLA type. Broader study findings: Pooled public TCR beta family frequency picked out CMV carriers with the relevant HLA. Dominating the ex vivo response were TCR beta clonotypes that were CMV-specific and HLA-C-restricted.

This clonotype was recorded many times. Antigen: not known. Each CDR3 protein is one row after TCRdb ran MiXCR on the reads. The sample lists about 140,000 distinct CDR3 sequences; about 6.1% were seen once. The CDR3 sequence is 11 residues long. Trimming took off 7 bases at V and 5 bases at J, with 7 bases between the two ends. The chain employs TRBV12-3 or TRBV12-4 and TRBJ2-3; the D is unclear. This clonotype was sampled from a human donor in good health (CMV status not recorded). Some clones in this sample may be carry-over from other donors' samples. The sample comprised PBMCs. The CDR3 DNA sequence: TGTGCCAGCACCTCATTAGATACGCAGTATTTT. Residues: CASTSLDTQYF.